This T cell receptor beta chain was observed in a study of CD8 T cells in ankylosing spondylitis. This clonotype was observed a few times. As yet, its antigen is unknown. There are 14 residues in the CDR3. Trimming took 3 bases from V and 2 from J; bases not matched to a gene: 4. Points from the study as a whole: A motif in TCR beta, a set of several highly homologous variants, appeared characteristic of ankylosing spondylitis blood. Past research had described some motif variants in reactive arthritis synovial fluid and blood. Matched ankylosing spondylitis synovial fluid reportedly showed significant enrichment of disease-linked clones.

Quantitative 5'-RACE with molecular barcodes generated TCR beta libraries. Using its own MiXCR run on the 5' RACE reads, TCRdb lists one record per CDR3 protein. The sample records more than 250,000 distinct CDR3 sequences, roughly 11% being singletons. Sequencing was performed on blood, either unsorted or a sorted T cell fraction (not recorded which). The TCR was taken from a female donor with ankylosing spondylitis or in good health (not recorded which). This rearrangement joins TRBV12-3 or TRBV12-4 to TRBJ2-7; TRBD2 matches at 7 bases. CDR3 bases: TGTGCCAGCAGTTTCGCTAGCGGCCCCTACGAGCAGTACTTC. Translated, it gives CASSFASGPYEQYF.